These 19 T cell receptor beta chains came from one sample sequenced in a study of T cell responses to AZD1222 COVID-19 vaccine. TCRdb keeps only in-frame clones here, not all; method: immunoSEQ multiplex PCR. The sample yields 95,000 to 150,000 clones, 93% seen once. The material sequenced was peripheral blood, taken 28 days after the second AZD1222 dose. The receptors were sampled from an adult who received the AZD1222 COVID-19 vaccine.

The V call is TRBV27, the J call TRBJ2-3, with 7 bases fitting TRBD2. This CDR3 has 15 residues. Trimming removed 10 bases from V and 6 bases from J; junction bases left unmatched: 16. Germline values: CDR1 MNHEY, CDR2 SMNVEV (reference sequence). This CDR3 is CAIRRWTGGMDTQYF. The CDR3, as DNA: TGTGCCATCCGTCGGTGGACGGGGGGAATGGATACGCAGTATTTT.

This chain uses TRBV6-5 with TRBJ2-7; 9 nucleotides agree with TRBD1. Germline loops: CDR1 MNHEY, CDR2 SVGAGI. Trimming cost V 7 bases and J 3 bases; bases outside gene matches: 7. This CDR3 spans 14 amino acids. The CDR3 here is CASNARDRDYEQYF. As DNA, the CDR3 is TGTGCCAGCAATGCCCGGGACAGGGACTACGAGCAGTACTTC.

In its sample, this clone was seen once. The chain carries TRBV19 and TRBJ2-1; 9 bases line up with TRBD2. The germline CDR1 and CDR2 sequences are LNHDA and SQIVND (reference sequence). The V segment lost 6 bases and the J segment 6 bases; nucleotides outside the gene matches: 9. The CDR3 runs to 15 residues. CDR3 bases: TGTGCCAGTAGACTATCAGCGGGAGGCGGCAATGAGCAGTTCTTC. As protein: CASRLSAGGGNEQFF.

The CDR3 protein is CAWSPSGQGGFEQYF. CDR3 in DNA: TGTGCCTGGAGTCCCTCGGGACAGGGGGGATTCGAGCAGTACTTC. The chain is built from TRBV30 and TRBJ2-7; 11 bases are a match to TRBD1. The CDR3 runs 15 residues. V lost 2 bases and J lost 6; bases outside the gene matches: 9. The germline CDR1 and CDR2 sequences are GTSNPN and SVGIG (reference sequence). The full variable domain, with the rest looked up from reference TRBV30 and TRBJ2-7, is SQTIHQWPATLVQPVGSPLSLECTVEGTSNPNLYWYRQAAGRGLQLLFYSVGIGQISSEVPQNLSASRPQDRQFILSSKKLLLSDSGFYLCAWSPSGQGGFEQYFGPGTRLTVT.

The V call is TRBV5-5, the J call TRBJ1-3, with 8 nucleotides matching TRBD1. V trimming: 0 bases; J trimming: 0 bases; junction bases outside the gene matches: 5. CDR3 length equals 17 residues. Germline CDR1 is SGHKS and CDR2 is YYEKEE (reference sequence). The CDR3 here is CASSLVPGGLSGNTIYF. Written as DNA, the CDR3 is TGTGCCAGCAGCTTGGTTCCAGGGGGCCTCTCTGGAAACACCATATATTTT.

The chain carries TRBV29-1 and TRBJ1-1; 7 bases are a match to TRBD1. The CDR3 runs 13 residues. V trimming: 3 bases; J trimming: 0 bases; junction bases outside the gene matches: 1. Germline loops: CDR1 SQVTM, CDR2 ANQGSEA. CDR3 in amino acids: CSVDDRVNTEAFF. CDR3 DNA: TGCAGCGTTGATGACAGGGTGAACACTGAAGCTTTCTTT.

This clone was seen only a few times. The chain is built from TRBV7-2 and TRBJ2-2, with 13 bases that match TRBD2. Germline V gene data show CDR1 as SGHTA and CDR2 as FQGNSA. The V and J ends lost 5 bases and 5 bases, in that order; junction bases with no gene match: 8. This CDR3 has 17 amino acids. The CDR3, as DNA: TGTGCCAGCAGCACCCGGACTAGCGGGAGTGGGACCGGGGAGCTGTTTTTT. Translation gives CASSTRTSGSGTGELFF.

V is TRBV6-1 and J is TRBJ1-2; D may be TRBD1 (5 bases). V was clipped by 0 bases and J by 5 bases, with 10 bases between them. This CDR3 is 14 amino acids long. Germline lookup yields CDR1 MNHNS and CDR2 SASEGT. The chain's CDR3 is CASSEAAAGYGYTF. The CDR3 region has the DNA TGTGCCAGCAGTGAAGCGGCCGCAGGGTATGGCTACACCTTC.

This clone was counted a single time. The CDR3 reads CASSLWSGETKETQYF. CDR3 nucleotides: TGTGCCAGCAGCTTGTGGTCCGGAGAAACGAAAGAGACCCAGTACTTC. The chain recombines TRBV7-9 with TRBJ2-5, with D unclear. This CDR3 contains 16 residues. Trimming pared 3 bases from V and 3 bases from J, leaving 17 bases between. Germline assignment: CDR1 SEHNR and CDR2 FQNEAQ (reference sequence).

The chain is built from TRBV6-1 and TRBJ2-7, with D tentatively TRBD1 (8 bases). V gave up 2 bases and J gave up 6 bases, with 20 bases separating them. The germline gives CDR1 MNHNS, CDR2 SASEGT. The CDR3 has 16 amino acids. The CDR3 region is CASSELRTGRAVEQYF. The CDR3 nucleotides are TGTGCCAGCAGTGAACTCCGGACAGGGAGGGCGGTCGAGCAGTACTTC.

The rearrangement joins TRBV2 to TRBJ1-3; D gene ambiguous. Per germline, CDR1 SNHLY and CDR2 FYNNEI. The CDR3 loop spans 15 amino acids. V was pared by 4 bases and J by 0 bases, with 10 bases between. The chain's CDR3 is CASSGLKSSGNTIYF. The DNA for the CDR3 is TGTGCCAGCAGTGGGCTTAAGAGCTCTGGAAACACCATATATTTT. The variable domain in full, completed from reference TRBV2 and TRBJ1-3, reads EPEVTQTPSHQVTQMGQEVILRCVPISNHLYFYWYRQILGQKVEFLVSFYNNEISEKSEIFDDQFSVERPDGSNFTLKIRSTKLEDSAMYFCASSGLKSSGNTIYFGEGSWLTVV.

The V call is TRBV11-2, the J call TRBJ2-5; D remains unclear. V gave up 1 base and J gave up 3 bases, with 6 bases separating them. Per the germline V gene, CDR1 is SGHAT and CDR2 is FQNNGV. This CDR3 comprises 13 residues. The CDR3 region is CASSLVGEETQYF. CDR3 bases: TGTGCCAGCAGCTTAGTCGGTGAAGAGACCCAGTACTTC.

The chain couples TRBV18 to TRBJ2-7, with 10 positions matching TRBD2. The CDR3 contains 15 residues. Germline V gives CDR1 KGHSH, CDR2 LQKENI. Germline trimming cut 5 bases from V and 2 bases from J; bases unmatched to any gene: 6. This chain's CDR3 is CASSTTSGVTYEQYF. CDR3 coding DNA: TGTGCCAGCTCAACAACTAGCGGGGTCACCTACGAGCAGTACTTC.

The rearrangement links TRBV7-9 to TRBJ2-5; the D is unclear. V gave up 1 base and J gave up 4 bases, with 4 bases separating them. The CDR3 spans 12 residues. In germline, CDR1 is SEHNR, CDR2 FQNEAQ (reference sequence). The CDR3 spells CASSLGAETQYF. The CDR3 DNA sequence: TGTGCCAGCAGCTTAGGGGCAGAGACCCAGTACTTC.

The gene calls are TRBV14 and TRBJ1-1; D not resolved. There are 15 residues in the CDR3. V shed 3 bases and J shed 0 bases, with 11 bases lying between them. Looked up from germline, CDR1 is SGHDN and CDR2 is FVKESK. The CDR3 sequence: CASSHRSLLNTEAFF. The DNA for the CDR3 is TGTGCCAGCAGCCACAGAAGCCTTTTGAACACTGAAGCTTTCTTT.

This chain connects TRBV5-1 to TRBJ2-7; no firm D call. The V gene lost 4 bases and the J gene lost 0 bases, with 8 bases spanning the gap. CDR3 size: 13 residues. In germline, CDR1 is SGHRS, CDR2 YFSETQ. CDR3 loop: CASSPFSSYEQYF. In nucleotides, the CDR3 is TGCGCCAGCAGCCCTTTTAGCTCCTACGAGCAGTACTTC.

V gene TRBV2 combines with J gene TRBJ1-5; D might be TRBD1 (5 bases). V lost 3 bases and J lost 4, with 10 bases in between. The CDR3 is 14 residues long. Per the germline V gene, CDR1 is SNHLY and CDR2 is FYNNEI. The CDR3 sequence: CASSESQGNQPQHF. The CDR3 coding sequence is TGTGCCAGCAGTGAGAGTCAGGGTAATCAGCCCCAGCATTTT.

Of note for this clone: The same CDR3 also results from other DNA sequences found in this sample. The chain uses TRBV9 and TRBJ2-2, with a weak D call TRBD1 (5 bases). This CDR3 is 13 amino acids long. CDR1 SGDLS and CDR2 YYNGEE come from the germline V gene. Trimming removed 1 base from V and 4 bases from J, with 5 bases in between. CDR3 nucleotides: TGTGCCAGCAGCGTAACAGGCACCGGGGAGCTGTTTTTT. This translates into CASSVTGTGELFF.

The chain employs TRBV10-3 and TRBJ1-2; TRBD1 matches 9 bases. J gave up 3 bases and V 10 bases, and 6 bases lay outside the gene matches. This CDR3 comprises 13 residues. The germline V gene encodes CDR1 ENHRY and CDR2 SYGVKD. As DNA, the CDR3 is TGTGCCACTCTCAGACAGGGGGACTATGGCTACACCTTC. This encodes CATLRQGDYGYTF.